Listed below are T cell receptor beta chains from one sample, sequenced in a study of a mutant IDH1 vaccine in newly diagnosed glioma. The table came from immunoSEQ multiplex PCR; TCRdb's copy has only in-frame clones and leaves some out. In the table there are over 50,000 clones, 75% to 90% of which are singletons. Antigen specificity for these receptors is unknown. The material was PBMCs, obtained from a glioma patient whose treatment included an IDH1 peptide vaccine. The receptors originated from a woman aged 40 to 50 with glioma. Both conserved end residues are part of each CDR3. The order of the fields is clone size, V gene, J gene, CDR3 length, D gene, CDR3 DNA, CDR3 protein. D genes are given only for firm matches. Clone size is not always given. Where it is, it says once, few, many or a class for expanded clones.

>once|TRBV6-5|TRBJ2-1|14|TRBD2
TGTGCCAGCAGTTACTCCGGACTAGGCAATGAGCAGTTCTTC
CASSYSGLGNEQFF
>-|TRBV6-1|TRBJ2-2|14|TRBD1
TGTGCCAGCAGTCCGGCAGGGGGCACCGGGGAGCTGTTTTTT
CASSPAGGTGELFF
>-|TRBV2|TRBJ2-6|16|TRBD1
TGTGCCAGCAGGCGACAGGGAAGCTCTGGGGCCAACGTCCTGACTTTC
CASRRQGSSGANVLTF
>-|TRBV2|TRBJ2-7|12|-
TGTGCCAGCAGTGATCAATCCTACGAGCAGTACTTC
CASSDQSYEQYF
>few|TRBV2|TRBJ1-3|15|TRBD1
TGTGCCAGCAGGCCCGGACAGGGACCTGGAAACACCATATATTTT
CASRPGQGPGNTIYF
>-|TRBV2|TRBJ1-4|13|-
TGTGCCAGCATTAAGGCTACTAATGAAAAACTGTTTTTT
CASIKATNEKLFF
>-|TRBV5-1|TRBJ2-7|18|TRBD1
TGCGCCAGCAGCCGCGATGGCTGGACAGGGGGCGGTATCGACGAGCAGTACTTC
CASSRDGWTGGGIDEQYF
>-|TRBV2|TRBJ1-5|14|-
TGTGCCAGCAGTCGGGGGGAGGCCAATCAGCCCCAGCATTTT
CASSRGEANQPQHF
>-|TRBV7-2|TRBJ2-1|15|TRBD1
TGTGCCAGCACCTCGACAGGGTACCCCTACAATGAGCAGTTCTTC
CASTSTGYPYNEQFF
>-|TRBV2|TRBJ1-5|13|-
TGTGCCAGCACCAGGGACGGCAATCAGCCCCAGCATTTT
CASTRDGNQPQHF
>-|TRBV2|TRBJ2-5|15|TRBD2
TGTGCCAGCACTGGGGGGACTAGCGGGACGGAGACCCAGTACTTC
CASTGGTSGTETQYF
>-|TRBV5-4|TRBJ2-7|14|TRBD1
TGTGCCAGCAGCCGGGGACAGGGATCCCACGAGCAGTACTTC
CASSRGQGSHEQYF
>few|TRBV5-4|TRBJ1-1|16|TRBD1
TGTGCCAGCAGCCCAGGGACAGGGTTATCGAACACTGAAGCTTTCTTT
CASSPGTGLSNTEAFF
>-|TRBV4-3|TRBJ2-2|13|-
TGCGCCAGCAGCCAAGATTGGTCGGGGGAGCTGTTTTTT
CASSQDWSGELFF
>-|TRBV18|TRBJ2-7|16|TRBD1
TGTGCCAGCTCACCCCCCGGGACAGGGGGCCATTACGAGCAGTACTTC
CASSPPGTGGHYEQYF
>-|TRBV2|TRBJ2-3|11|TRBD1
TGTGCCAGCAGCCGTACCGACAGGGAGTATTTT
CASSRTDREYF
>-|TRBV7-8|TRBJ2-1|20|TRBD2
TGTGCCAGCAGCCAGAAGGGCCTAGCGGGGCGTAAATCATCCTACAATGAGCAGTTCTTC
CASSQKGLAGRKSSYNEQFF
>-|TRBV6-6|TRBJ1-5|15|TRBD1
TGTGCCAGCAAGAGGACAGGGGGCTCTGATCAGCCCCAGCATTTT
CASKRTGGSDQPQHF
>-|TRBV27|TRBJ2-2|14|-
TGTGCCAGCAGTTCCCCCCTGAACACCGGGGAGCTGTTTTTT
CASSSPLNTGELFF
>-|TRBV6-1|TRBJ2-3|14|-
TGTGCCAGCAGTGAATTAGGCCCCACAGATACGCAGTATTTT
CASSELGPTDTQYF
>-|TRBV18|TRBJ1-1|15|TRBD1
TGTGCCAGCTCACCCCTAGGGGGCGGTGGTACTGAAGCTTTCTTT
CASSPLGGGGTEAFF
>-|TRBV10-3|TRBJ1-6|16|-
TGTGCCATCAGTGAGTTGGGGAGCTCCTATAATTCACCCCTCCACTTT
CAISELGSSYNSPLHF
>-|TRBV5-1|TRBJ2-7|15|TRBD2
TGCGCCAGCAGCTTATGGACTAGCGGGTCCTACGAGCAGTACTTC
CASSLWTSGSYEQYF
>-|TRBV5-8|TRBJ2-7|13|-
TGTGCCAGCAGCTTCTACGGCGGGTACGAGCAGTACTTC
CASSFYGGYEQYF
>-|TRBV9|TRBJ2-7|19|-
TGTGCCAGCAGCAGCAGTTCGGACCTCCGGAGACCGACTTCCTACGAGCAGTACTTC
CASSSSSDLRRPTSYEQYF
>-|TRBV7-9|TRBJ1-1|12|-
TGTGCCAGCAGCCTCCCGACAGAGGGGGCTTTCTTT
CASSLPTEGAFF
>-|TRBV7-9|TRBJ1-4|16|-
TGTGCCAGCAGCCTACACCTTGGGGGGCCGAATGAAAAACTGTTTTTT
CASSLHLGGPNEKLFF
>-|TRBV28|TRBJ2-4|14|-
TGTGCCAGCAGTTTCGGCAGGGATGGGAACATTCAGTACTTC
CASSFGRDGNIQYF
>few|TRBV29-1|TRBJ2-6|14|TRBD1
TGCAGCGTTGCGCAGGGGGCTGGGGCCAACGTCCTGACTTTC
CSVAQGAGANVLTF
>-|TRBV6-6|TRBJ2-7|13|-
TGTGCCAGCGGGGGGGGCGGTTACTACGAGCAGTACTTC
CASGGGGYYEQYF
>-|TRBV7-9|TRBJ1-1|13|-
TGTGCCAGCAGCTTAGACACAGGTACTGAAGCTTTCTTT
CASSLDTGTEAFF
>-|TRBV7-2|TRBJ2-5|16|TRBD2
TGTGCCAGCAGCTTAGGAGTAGCGGGAGTTGGGGAGACCCAGTACTTC
CASSLGVAGVGETQYF
>-|TRBV7-2|TRBJ2-2|16|-
TGTGCCAGCAGCGCCGCAGGGTTTAGAGGAGCCGGGGAGCTGTTTTTT
CASSAAGFRGAGELFF
>-|TRBV10-3|TRBJ1-4|13|-
TGTGCCATCCAGCGGGGATCGGGTGAAAAACTGTTTTTT
CAIQRGSGEKLFF
>-|TRBV5-4|TRBJ2-3|15|-
TGTGCCAGCAGCACCGAACTAGTCCGCACAGATACGCAGTATTTT
CASSTELVRTDTQYF